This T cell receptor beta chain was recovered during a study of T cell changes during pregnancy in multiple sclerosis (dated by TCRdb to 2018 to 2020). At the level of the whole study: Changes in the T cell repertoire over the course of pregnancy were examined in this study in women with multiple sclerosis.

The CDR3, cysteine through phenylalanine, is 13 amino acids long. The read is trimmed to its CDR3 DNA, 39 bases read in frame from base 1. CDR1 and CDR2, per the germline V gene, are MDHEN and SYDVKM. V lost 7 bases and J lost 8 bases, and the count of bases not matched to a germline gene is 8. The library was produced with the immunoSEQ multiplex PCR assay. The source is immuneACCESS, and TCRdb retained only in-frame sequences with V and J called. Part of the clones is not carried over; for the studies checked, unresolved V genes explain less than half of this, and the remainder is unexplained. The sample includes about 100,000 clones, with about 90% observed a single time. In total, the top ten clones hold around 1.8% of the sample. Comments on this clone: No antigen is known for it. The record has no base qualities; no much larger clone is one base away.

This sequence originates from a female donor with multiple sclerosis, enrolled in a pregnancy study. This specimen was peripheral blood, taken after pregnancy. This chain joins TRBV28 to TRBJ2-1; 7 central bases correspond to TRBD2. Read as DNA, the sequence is TGTGCCAGCACTCAAGCGGGACTTGATGAGCAGTTCTTC. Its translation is CASTQAGLDEQFF. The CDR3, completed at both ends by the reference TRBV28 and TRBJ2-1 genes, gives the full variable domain DVKVTQSSRYLVKRTGEKVFLECVQDMDHENMFWYRQDPGLGLRLIYFSYDVKMKEKGDIPEGYSVSREKKERFSLILESASTNQTSMYLCASTQAGLDEQFFGPGTRLTVL.